The rows below give T cell receptor beta chains drawn from one sample of a study of cytomegalovirus exposure and HLA in healthy donors. TCRdb's table, derived via immunoSEQ multiplex PCR, lists solely in-frame clones and lacks some. Seen here are some 130,000 clones, about 70% observed once, and the top ten hold 2.5% to 4%. The sample taken for sequencing was PBMCs. The receptors here all came from a middle-aged man in good health and CMV-seronegative. CDR3s include the opening cysteine and the closing phenylalanine or tryptophan.

V: TRBV27; J: TRBJ2-2; CDR3: CASRVGGELFF
V: TRBV5-8; J: TRBJ1-2; CDR3: CASRSRTGNYGYTF
V: TRBV19; J: TRBJ1-5; CDR3: CASSTMSRNQPQHF
V: TRBV19; J: TRBJ2-7; CDR3: CASSWGTSGGSFIYEQYF
V: TRBV7-9; J: TRBJ1-5; CDR3: CASSLASGGMSNQPQHF
V: TRBV4-3; J: TRBJ2-1; CDR3: CASSQGLAADEQFF
V: TRBV6-6; J: TRBJ1-5; CDR3: CASSFLDRGNQPQHF
V: TRBV11-3; J: TRBJ2-7; CDR3: CASSLVDRGYEQYF
V: TRBV15; J: TRBJ1-2; CDR3: CATSRTTTGESGGYTF
V: TRBV7-9; J: TRBJ1-4; CDR3: CASSFWTETSEKLFF
V: TRBV15; J: TRBJ1-3; CDR3: CATSSPITGGYTIYF
V: TRBV2; J: TRBJ2-1; CDR3: CASSVSSGTYNEQFF
V: TRBV5-1; J: TRBJ2-6; CDR3: CASSQRTGAGANVLTF
V: TRBV9; J: TRBJ1-1; CDR3: CASSARGGSTEAFF
V: TRBV30; J: TRBJ2-2; CDR3: CAWSVWGGGELFF
V: TRBV18; J: TRBJ2-1; CDR3: CASSPRTGGSSYNEQFF
V: TRBV9; J: TRBJ2-2; CDR3: CASSPPPRANTGELFF
V: TRBV19; J: TRBJ2-4; CDR3: CASEPAGVKNIQYF
V: TRBV7-2; J: TRBJ2-7; CDR3: CASSLGVLAGESIYEQYF
V: TRBV25-1; J: TRBJ1-2; CDR3: CASSFSRGYGYTF
V: TRBV19; J: TRBJ2-7; CDR3: CASSMGQGTPSSYEQYF
V: TRBV6-1; J: TRBJ2-2; CDR3: CASSEEYTGELFF
V: TRBV7-8; J: TRBJ1-3; CDR3: CASSIDGPGNTIYF
V: TRBV7-9; J: TRBJ1-2; CDR3: CASSPDVDGYTF
V: TRBV2; J: TRBJ2-3; CDR3: CASSEEAGGVGDTQYF
V: TRBV5-3; J: TRBJ2-6; CDR3: CARSFARAHRGTRGANVLTF
V: TRBV7-2; J: TRBJ2-5; CDR3: CASSLRQYQETQYF
V: TRBV7-2; J: TRBJ1-2; CDR3: CASSLVGAGAPPF
V: TRBV5-4; J: TRBJ1-2; CDR3: CASNPADRGAYTF
V: TRBV28; J: TRBJ2-7; CDR3: CASSLGRGSSYEQYF
V: TRBV19; J: TRBJ1-2; CDR3: CASSTTGDGYTF
V: TRBV5-6; J: TRBJ2-3; CDR3: CASHEQGMGTDTQYF
V: TRBV30; J: TRBJ2-3; CDR3: CAWSPQTDTQYF
V: TRBV5-5; J: TRBJ1-5; CDR3: CASSRTEQSNQPQHF
V: TRBV30; J: TRBJ2-1; CDR3: CAWSLSVEEQFF
V: TRBV30; J: TRBJ1-2; CDR3: CAWAPGTVGYTF
V: TRBV18; J: TRBJ1-5; CDR3: CASSPSVSGRPQHF
V: TRBV9; J: TRBJ2-3; CDR3: CASSPTSTDTQYF
V: TRBV6-6; J: TRBJ2-3; CDR3: CASSLQGPTDTQYF
V: TRBV28; J: TRBJ2-7; CDR3: CASSLGQGGPTYEQYF
V: TRBV6-1; J: TRBJ1-1; CDR3: CASSETGQGIRTEAFF